Included here is one T cell receptor (beta chain) sequence, with context. This record belongs to a study of T-cell reconstitution after alpha-beta-depleted transplantation in children. The TCRbeta library incorporated unique molecular identifiers. TCRdb reprocessed the PCR reads with MiXCR, giving one entry per CDR3 protein. The sample has about 980,000 distinct CDR3 sequences, 25% to 35% seen once. This sequence was found in a boy under two years old who had a stem cell transplant for SCID, so the T cells may come from the graft donor. Sequenced material: PBMCs, mostly from graft donor cells, taken 360 days after TCRalphabeta/CD19-depleted stem cell transplant.

The CDR3 region is CSARGGPETKEYGEQYF. In nucleotides, the CDR3 is TGCAGTGCTAGAGGGGGTCCCGAGACTAAGGAGTATGGCGAGCAGTACTTC. The chain recombines TRBV20-1 with TRBJ2-7, with D maybe TRBD2 (5 bases). This CDR3 spans 17 amino acids. Trimming stripped 1 base from V and 6 bases from J, with 25 bases between. The V gene's germline CDR1 is DFQATT and CDR2 SNEGSKA (reference sequence).